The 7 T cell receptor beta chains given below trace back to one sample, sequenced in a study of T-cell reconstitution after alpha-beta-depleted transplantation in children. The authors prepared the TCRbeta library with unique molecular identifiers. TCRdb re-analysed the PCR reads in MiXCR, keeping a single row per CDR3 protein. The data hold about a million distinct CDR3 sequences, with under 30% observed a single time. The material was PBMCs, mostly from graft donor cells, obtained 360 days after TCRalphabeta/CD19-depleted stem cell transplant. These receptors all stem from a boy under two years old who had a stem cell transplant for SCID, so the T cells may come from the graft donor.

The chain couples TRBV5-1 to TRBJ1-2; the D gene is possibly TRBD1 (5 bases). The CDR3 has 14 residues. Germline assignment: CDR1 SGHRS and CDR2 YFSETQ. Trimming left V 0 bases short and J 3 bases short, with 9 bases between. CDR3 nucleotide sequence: TGCGCCAGCAGCTTGGCCGGGACTTACTATGGCTACACCTTC. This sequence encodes CASSLAGTYYGYTF.

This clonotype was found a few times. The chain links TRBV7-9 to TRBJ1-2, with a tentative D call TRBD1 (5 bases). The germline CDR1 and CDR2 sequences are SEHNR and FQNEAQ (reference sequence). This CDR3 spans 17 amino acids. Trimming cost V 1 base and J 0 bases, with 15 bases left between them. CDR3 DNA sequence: TGTGCCAGCAGCTTAGACGGGGCGGGACGCTCTAACTATGGCTACACCTTC. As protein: CASSLDGAGRSNYGYTF.

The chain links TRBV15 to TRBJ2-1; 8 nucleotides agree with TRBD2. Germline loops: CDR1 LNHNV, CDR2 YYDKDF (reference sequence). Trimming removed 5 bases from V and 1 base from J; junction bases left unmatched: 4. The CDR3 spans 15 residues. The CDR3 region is CATSEAGASYNEQFF. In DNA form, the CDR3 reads TGTGCCACCAGCGAAGCGGGGGCTTCCTACAATGAGCAGTTCTTC.

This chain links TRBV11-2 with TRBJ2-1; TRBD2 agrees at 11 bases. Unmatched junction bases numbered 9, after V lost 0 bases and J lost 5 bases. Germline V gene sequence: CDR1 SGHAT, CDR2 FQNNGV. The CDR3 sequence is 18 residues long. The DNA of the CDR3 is TGTGCCAGCAGCTTAGAGGCCCTCGGGACTAGCGGAGACAATGAGCAGTTCTTC. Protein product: CASSLEALGTSGDNEQFF.

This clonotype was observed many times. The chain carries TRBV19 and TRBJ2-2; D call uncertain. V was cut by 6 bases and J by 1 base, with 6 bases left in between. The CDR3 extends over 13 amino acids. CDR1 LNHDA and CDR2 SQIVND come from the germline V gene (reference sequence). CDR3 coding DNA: TGTGCCAGTAGGAGCCAGAACACCGGGGAGCTGTTTTTT. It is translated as CASRSQNTGELFF. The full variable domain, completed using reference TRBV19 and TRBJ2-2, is DGGITQSPKYLFRKEGQNVTLSCEQNLNHDAMYWYRQDPGQGLRLIYYSQIVNDFQKGDIAEGYSVSREKKESFPLTVTSAQKNPTAFYLCASRSQNTGELFFGEGSRLTVL.

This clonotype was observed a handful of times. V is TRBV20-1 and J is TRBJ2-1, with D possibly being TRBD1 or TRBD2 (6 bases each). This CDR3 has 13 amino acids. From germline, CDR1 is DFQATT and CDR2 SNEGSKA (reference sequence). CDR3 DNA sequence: TGCAGCCCGTTGAAGGGGGGTTACAATGAGCAGTTCTTC. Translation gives CSPLKGGYNEQFF.

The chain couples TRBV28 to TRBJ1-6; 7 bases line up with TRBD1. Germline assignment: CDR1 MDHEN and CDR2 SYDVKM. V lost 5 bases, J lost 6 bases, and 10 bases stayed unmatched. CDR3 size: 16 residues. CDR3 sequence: CASSPRQGIFNSPLHF. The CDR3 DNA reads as TGTGCCAGCAGTCCCCGACAGGGAATCTTTAATTCACCCCTCCACTTT.